Given below is one T cell receptor (beta chain) in context. As yet, its antigen is unknown. Mouse germline and gene names are used. Read coverage stops 1 residue before the CDR3 terminus; the germline J gene supplies the remainder. Germline V gene sequence: CDR1 NNHNN, CDR2 SYGAGS (reference sequence). This CDR3 spans 14 amino acids. V was trimmed by 0 bases and J by 1 base, leaving 6 bases between them. This entry comes from a study of tissue T cells after allogeneic stem cell transplantation. Time point described: mouse harvest day 14 after allogeneic transplant. Each mouse received 10^7 T-cell-depleted marrow cells plus 10^6 splenic CD5+ T cells by tail vein. Study-wide results and caveats: Tissue-detected TCR repertoire was only partly captured by blood and spleen T cells.

The data were produced by immunoSEQ multiplex PCR, yet TCRdb's version contains in-frame clones alone and is incomplete. The repertoire consists of thousands of clones, with around 50% occurring once and the leading ten covering about 23%. This TCR was recovered from a female BALB/c mouse given C57BL/6 T cells with graft-versus-host disease after an allogeneic hematopoietic cell transplant. The source material was gut tissue. The genes are TRBV13-2 and TRBJ2-4, with D unclear. CDR3 residues: CASGDAWGQNTLYF. CDR3 DNA (partial): TGTGCCAGCGGTGATGCTTGGGGTCAAAACACCTTGTAC.